The 4 T cell receptor beta chains given below trace back to one sample, sequenced in a study of glioma-infiltrating T cells. Using RNA template, CDR3s of TCR alpha and beta were amplified with iRepertoire arm-PCR. TCRdb called the multiplex PCR reads again in MiXCR, with one record for every CDR3 protein. The sample holds 150,000 to 200,000 distinct CDR3 sequences, roughly two fifths seen once. Source material: glioma tissue, nonneoplastic brain tissue, or PBMCs (not recorded which). Source of these receptors: a human donor with low-grade glioma or glioblastoma, undergoing nonglioma brain surgery, or in good health (not recorded which).

The chain carries TRBV29-1 and TRBJ2-7; the match to TRBD2 covers 8 bases. This CDR3 has 12 amino acids. J was trimmed by 5 bases and V by 4 bases; bases with no gene match: 4. Germline-derived CDR1 and CDR2 are SQVTM and ANQGSEA. CDR3 sequence: CSVAGGPHEQYF. The CDR3 nucleotides read TGCAGCGTTGCGGGAGGGCCCCACGAGCAGTACTTC.

This clonotype was recorded many times. V and J are TRBV20-1 and TRBJ2-5, with D unclear. Germline CDR1 reads DFQATT; CDR2 reads SNEGSKA (reference sequence). Trimming shortened V by 3 bases and J by 7 bases, and 15 bases separated the two germline ends. The CDR3 totals 13 residues. CDR3 sequence: CSARPHVLGTQYF. The CDR3 nucleotides read TGCAGTGCTAGGCCCCATGTTCTGGGGACCCAGTACTTC.

About this clonotype itself: This may be a read error: a much more frequent sequence differs by one nucleotide. J is TRBJ2-1 and V is TRBV19; a possible D gene is TRBD1 (5 bases). Germline CDR1 and CDR2: LNHDA and SQIVND (reference sequence). V lost 5 bases and J lost 0, with 14 bases in between. This CDR3 is built from 16 residues. The CDR3 region is CASSWTKYSSYNEQFF. In DNA form, the CDR3 reads TGTGCCAGTAGTTGGACAAAGTATAGCTCCTACAATGAGCAGTTCTTC.

With respect to this clonotype: A read error may explain this, as a much larger clone is one base away. The CDR3 reads CASSLGGKDEQYF. CDR3 DNA sequence: TGTGCCAGCAGCTTGGGGGGAAAGGACGAGCAGTACTTC. The rearrangement uses TRBV19 and TRBJ2-7; a possible D gene is TRBD2 (6 bases). The germline V and J ends were trimmed by 9 bases and 5 bases, with 17 bases remaining between them. The CDR3 consists of 13 residues. Germline V lookup: CDR1 LNHDA, CDR2 SQIVND (reference sequence).